A single T cell receptor beta chain is shown here with its context. Generated by immunoSEQ multiplex PCR, the TCRdb table keeps only in-frame clones and is missing some. The data contain 240,000 or so clones, 75% to 90% of them singletons. This record belongs to a study of blood T cell repertoires in COVID-19. The CDR3 is made up of 15 amino acids. Germline CDR1 and CDR2: MGHDK and SYGVNS. V dropped 9 bases and J dropped 0; count of bases not matched to a gene: 7. Grouping used clinical history reported by participants in a survey and questionnaire. Recovered status applied to Cohort 3 donors who had two consecutive negative PCRs. It also applied to those with clearance or with symptom resolution.

V and J are TRBV25-1 and TRBJ2-2; 7 positions agree with TRBD2. This clonotype was obtained from a man between 40 and 49 years old who had recovered from COVID-19. Sequencing was performed on PBMCs or T cells enriched from blood (not recorded which). The CDR3 is CARPTSDANTGELFF. The DNA of the CDR3 is TGTGCCAGACCTACTAGCGACGCGAACACCGGGGAGCTGTTTTTT.